The 21 T cell receptor beta chains reported below all come from one sample, sequenced in a study of cytotoxic CD8 clonotypes in ibrutinib-treated CLL. Only in-frame clones appear in the TCRdb table, and some are missing; sequencing was by immunoSEQ multiplex PCR. The table records approximately 330,000 clones, roughly 85% of them present only once. Material: PBMCs, obtained before ibrutinib treatment. These receptor sequences come from a human donor with chronic lymphocytic leukemia.

This chain joins TRBV27 and TRBJ2-7; no definite D call. This CDR3 comprises 11 residues. From germline, CDR1 is MNHEY and CDR2 SMNVEV (reference sequence). Trimming cost V 3 bases and J 9 bases, with 9 bases left between them. This CDR3 reads CASSLSRRQYF. For the CDR3, the DNA is TGTGCCAGCAGTTTGTCTCGTAGGCAGTACTTC.

V usage is TRBV29-1 and J usage is TRBJ1-2; 8 bases line up with TRBD1. This CDR3 region has 14 residues. Germline CDR1 is SQVTM and CDR2 is ANQGSEA. The V and J ends lost 4 bases and 4 bases, in that order; junction bases with no gene match: 8. The CDR3, as DNA: TGCAGCGTTGCCGGGACAGGCGATTCCTATGGCTACACCTTC. It encodes CSVAGTGDSYGYTF. The full variable domain, its missing parts supplied by reference TRBV29-1 and TRBJ1-2, is SAVISQKPSRDICQRGTSLTIQCQVDSQVTMMFWYRQQPGQSLTLIATANQGSEATYESGFVIDKFPISRPNLTFSTLTVSNMSPEDSSIYLCSVAGTGDSYGYTFGSGTRLTVV.

This clone has only one observation. The V and J genes are TRBV10-3 and TRBJ2-1, with unresolved D. The germline V gene has CDR1 ENHRY and CDR2 SYGVKD. V gave up 2 bases and J gave up 7 bases, with 3 bases separating them. CDR3 length: 11 amino acids. CDR3 amino acids: CAISEDNEQFF. The DNA of the CDR3 is TGTGCCATCAGTGAGGATAATGAGCAGTTCTTC.

This clone was seen a few times. V gene TRBV27 combines with J gene TRBJ2-1; D unclear. The CDR3 contains 14 residues. Trimming removed 6 bases at V and 0 bases at J, with 9 bases between. Germline V CDR1 and CDR2: MNHEY, SMNVEV (reference sequence). The chain's CDR3 is CASRGLSSYNEQFF. The CDR3 DNA reads as TGTGCCAGCAGAGGGCTCAGCTCCTACAATGAGCAGTTCTTC.

The chain recombines TRBV5-4 with TRBJ2-7, with 7 bases fitting TRBD2. Trimming at V came to 1 base and at J to 4 bases, leaving 23 bases not matched to a gene. The CDR3 runs to 20 residues. Germline CDR1 reads SGHNT; CDR2 reads YYREEE (reference sequence). In DNA, the CDR3 is TGTGCCAGCAGCTTGCTTGGTGGGCGGGAGTCGACTGGCCACCTATACGAGCAGTACTTC. It is translated as CASSLLGGRESTGHLYEQYF.

The count of this clone is one. The chain recombines TRBV23-1 with TRBJ1-4; D possibly corresponds to TRBD1 (5 bases). TRBV23-1 is annotated as an ORF whose role is uncertain. V lost 3 bases to trimming and J lost 6 bases, with 11 bases between them. The CDR3 is 14 amino acids. As DNA, the CDR3 is TGCGCCAGCAGTCAGCCCGGACAAGATGAAAAACTGTTTTTT. Translating gives CASSQPGQDEKLFF.

In its sample, this clone was seen once. This sequence joins TRBV9 and TRBJ2-7; TRBD2 aligns across 12 bases. The CDR3 runs 16 residues. J was trimmed by 6 bases and V by 5 bases; bases with no gene match: 12. Germline assignment: CDR1 SGDLS and CDR2 YYNGEE. The CDR3 loop reads CASSQKTSGSVGEQYF. The CDR3, as DNA: TGTGCCAGCAGTCAAAAGACTAGCGGGAGCGTCGGCGAGCAGTACTTC.

V is TRBV7-8 and J is TRBJ2-5; 7 positions match TRBD1. The V gene's germline CDR1 is SGHVS and CDR2 FQNEAQ. This CDR3 has 15 amino acids. The V gene end was trimmed by 2 bases and the J gene end by 4 bases; junction bases not matched to a gene: 7. CDR3 bases: TGTGCCAGCAGCTTACTCACAGGGGTGCGAGAGACCCAGTACTTC. This codes for CASSLLTGVRETQYF.

This chain joins TRBV7-6 and TRBJ2-1; possible D gene TRBD1, 6 bases. Germline V gives CDR1 SGHVS, CDR2 FNYEAQ. The CDR3 totals 15 residues. Trimming stripped 1 base from V and 4 bases from J, with 11 bases between. The CDR3 protein is CASSLGQGSYNEQFF. CDR3 bases: TGTGCCAGCAGCTTAGGTCAGGGGTCGTACAATGAGCAGTTCTTC.

The V gene is TRBV6-5, the J gene TRBJ2-5; D assignment may be TRBD1 or TRBD2 (5 bases each). Trimming took off 6 bases at V and 4 bases at J, with 18 bases between the two ends. In germline, CDR1 is MNHEY, CDR2 SVGAGI. The CDR3 length is 15 residues. The chain's CDR3 is CASSHRDVQLETQYF. Here the CDR3 DNA reads TGTGCCAGCAGCCACCGGGACGTCCAACTAGAGACCCAGTACTTC.

This chain uses TRBV4-1 with TRBJ2-1; D is possibly TRBD1 (6 bases). V was clipped by 4 bases and J by 4 bases, with 14 bases between them. Germline V gives CDR1 MGHRA, CDR2 YSYEKL. This CDR3 comprises 15 residues. DNA for the CDR3: TGCGCCAGCAGCCTATTGACAGGAACATACAATGAGCAGTTCTTC. Its translation is CASSLLTGTYNEQFF.

DNA for the CDR3: TGTGCCAGCAGCTTAGGGACAGCTCAAGAGACCCAGTACTTC. This sequence encodes CASSLGTAQETQYF. This chain connects TRBV11-2 to TRBJ2-5, with D possibly matching TRBD1 (6 bases). The V end lost 1 base, the J end lost 2 bases, and 8 bases lay between the germline ends. The germline V gene has CDR1 SGHAT and CDR2 FQNNGV. This CDR3 contains 14 residues.

The chain links TRBV11-3 to TRBJ2-1; 7 nucleotides agree with TRBD2. The CDR3 length is 17 residues. Per germline, CDR1 SGHNT and CDR2 YENEEA. After removal of 1 base from V and 6 bases from J, the junction contained 12 bases not matched to a gene. Written as DNA, the CDR3 is TGTGCCAGCAGCTTAGGCGTGGGTCCAGCGGGGAGCAATGAGCAGTTCTTC. Translating gives CASSLGVGPAGSNEQFF.

V gene TRBV9 combines with J gene TRBJ2-3; 14 positions agree with TRBD2. The CDR3 runs to 19 residues. Germline V gene sequence: CDR1 SGDLS, CDR2 YYNGEE. The V and J ends lost 3 bases and 0 bases, in that order; junction bases with no gene match: 9. As DNA, the CDR3 is TGTGCCAGCAGCGGTACCGGGACTAGCGGGAGTGGAAGCACAGATACGCAGTATTTT. Residues: CASSGTGTSGSGSTDTQYF.

The J gene is TRBJ2-3, the V gene TRBV9, with 9 nucleotides matching TRBD2. CDR1 is SGDLS, CDR2 YYNGEE, per germline. V shed 4 bases, J shed 0 bases, and the junction held 3 bases outside the gene matches. This CDR3 has 15 amino acids. The CDR3 sequence is CASSPGLASTDTQYF. CDR3 in DNA: TGTGCCAGCAGCCCCGGACTAGCGAGCACAGATACGCAGTATTTT. Using reference TRBV9 and TRBJ2-3 for the parts outside the CDR3, the full variable domain is DSGVTQTPKHLITATGQRVTLRCSPRSGDLSVYWYQQSLDQGLQFLIQYYNGEERAKGNILERFSAQQFPDLHSELNLSSLELGDSALYFCASSPGLASTDTQYFGPGTRLTVL.

CDR3 sequence: CATLGQRNTEAFF. The CDR3 nucleotides read TGTGCCACCTTGGGACAGAGGAACACTGAAGCTTTCTTT. The chain links TRBV15 to TRBJ1-1; the match to TRBD1 covers 7 bases. The germline V gene encodes CDR1 LNHNV and CDR2 YYDKDF (reference sequence). This CDR3 comprises 13 residues. Germline trimming cut 8 bases from V and 1 base from J; bases unmatched to any gene: 4. The complete variable domain, with remaining parts taken from reference TRBV15 and TRBJ1-1, reads DAMVIQNPRYQVTQFGKPVTLSCSQTLNHNVMYWYQQKSSQAPKLLFHYYDKDFNNEADTPDNFQSRRPNTSFCFLDIRSPGLGDTAMYLCATLGQRNTEAFFGQGTRLTVV.

This clone was recorded only once. This same CDR3 is encoded by further DNA sequences in the sample. CDR3 coding DNA: TGTGCCAGCAGCTTGAAGAACACTGAAGCTTTCTTT. It encodes CASSLKNTEAFF. The chain is built from TRBV5-6 and TRBJ1-1; D gene uncertain. This CDR3 contains 12 residues. Trimming removed 1 base from V and 1 base from J, with 2 bases in between. The germline gives CDR1 SGHDT, CDR2 YYEEEE.

The chain has TRBV14 and TRBJ2-7; 12 bases are shared with TRBD2. V lost 1 base, J lost 3 bases, and 10 bases stayed unmatched. From germline, CDR1 is SGHDN and CDR2 FVKESK. This CDR3 contains 18 residues. In DNA form, the CDR3 reads TGTGCCAGCAGCCAAGGTTATACGACTAGCGGGAGTTTCTACGAGCAGTACTTC. The encoded protein is CASSQGYTTSGSFYEQYF.

The rearrangement links TRBV11-3 to TRBJ2-2; D unclear. Germline assignment: CDR1 SGHNT and CDR2 YENEEA. V was cut by 3 bases and J by 6 bases, with 8 bases left in between. This CDR3 spans 13 amino acids. The chain's CDR3 is CASSFSDAGELFF. For the CDR3, the DNA is TGTGCCAGCAGCTTCTCCGATGCCGGGGAGCTGTTTTTT.

The chain recombines TRBV5-6 with TRBJ1-5; D remains ambiguous. Germline CDR1 reads SGHDT; CDR2 reads YYEEEE. Deletions cut 3 bases from V and 7 bases from J, with 14 bases between. The CDR3 sequence is 14 residues long. The CDR3 nucleotides are TGTGCCAGCAGCTGGGGTCCGGAGGACCAGCCCCAGCATTTT. Translating it yields CASSWGPEDQPQHF.

CDR3 protein: CASETTVGYEQYF. The CDR3 bases are TGTGCCAGCGAAACGACAGTGGGCTACGAGCAGTACTTC. This chain joins TRBV7-9 and TRBJ2-7, with a tentative D call TRBD1 (5 bases). From germline, CDR1 is SEHNR and CDR2 FQNEAQ (reference sequence). Trimming left V 8 bases short and J 3 bases short, with 14 bases between. The CDR3 is 13 residues long.